These 12 T cell receptor beta chains were sequenced from one sample in a study of blood T cell repertoires in COVID-19. TCRdb's table, derived via immunoSEQ multiplex PCR, lists solely in-frame clones and lacks some. The repertoire includes approximately 90,000 clones, 84% of them detected once, and around 25% sits in the top ten. The material sequenced was peripheral blood. The receptors shown here come from a man aged 55 to 70 with acute or convalescent COVID-19.

J is TRBJ1-1 and V is TRBV4-1; D ambiguous. There are 14 residues in the CDR3. The V end was cut by 1 base, the J end by 1 base, with 7 bases between. CDR1 is MGHRA and CDR2 is YSYEKL in the germline V gene. The chain's CDR3 is CASSQVSRNTEAFF. Written as DNA, the CDR3 is TGCGCCAGCAGCCAAGTCTCCAGGAACACTGAAGCTTTCTTT.

The rearrangement uses TRBV7-6 and TRBJ2-3, with D perhaps TRBD2 (6 bases). V dropped 5 bases and J dropped 8 bases, with 11 bases sitting between them. The CDR3 is 12 amino acids. The germline V gene encodes CDR1 SGHVS and CDR2 FNYEAQ. The CDR3 spells CASSLTGSTQYF. CDR3 coding DNA: TGTGCCAGCAGCCTAACCGGGAGTACGCAGTATTTT.

The V gene is TRBV28, the J gene TRBJ2-5; the D gene is possibly TRBD2 (6 bases). Deletions cut 2 bases from V and 5 bases from J, with 12 bases between. The V gene's germline CDR1 is MDHEN and CDR2 SYDVKM. This CDR3 spans 14 amino acids. The CDR3 DNA reads TGTGCCAGCAGTTTAGGAGGGGCTTGGGAGACCCAGTACTTC. Translated, it gives CASSLGGAWETQYF.

The chain couples TRBV5-4 to TRBJ2-7; D might be TRBD1 (6 bases). The CDR3 has 13 amino acids. Germline V gene data show CDR1 as SGHNT and CDR2 as YYREEE (reference sequence). V gave up 0 bases and J gave up 6 bases, with 10 bases separating them. CDR3 region: CASSLAGVGEQYV. The CDR3 bases are TGTGCCAGCAGCTTGGCAGGGGTCGGCGAGCAGTACGTC.

The CDR3 DNA reads as TGCGCCAGCAGCCCGCGGACGCGAGGGGAAAAACTGTTTTTT. This gives the protein CASSPRTRGEKLFF. V gene TRBV4-1 combines with J gene TRBJ1-4; D not certain. The CDR3 extends over 14 amino acids. Trimming shortened V by 4 bases and J by 8 bases, and 14 bases separated the two germline ends. Germline CDR1 MGHRA, CDR2 YSYEKL.

This clone was counted a few times. CDR3 in amino acids: CASSRDPNTEAFF. The CDR3 DNA reads TGTGCCAGCAGTCGGGATCCGAACACTGAAGCTTTCTTT. The chain employs TRBV12-3 or TRBV12-4 and TRBJ1-1, with D unclear. The CDR3 is 13 amino acids. V was shortened by 5 bases and J by 1 base, with 8 bases between the two germline ends.

The V and J genes are TRBV5-1 and TRBJ1-2, with 11 bases fitting TRBD1. Germline CDR1 and CDR2: SGHRS and YFSETQ. After removal of 3 bases from V and 8 bases from J, the junction contained 6 bases not matched to a gene. The CDR3 is made up of 14 amino acids. CDR3 coding DNA: TGCGCCAGCAGCTCCGGGACAGGGGGGTTGGGCTACACCTTC. Its protein is CASSSGTGGLGYTF.

The V gene is TRBV6-5, the J gene TRBJ1-6, with TRBD1 matching over 7 bases. There are 14 residues in the CDR3. V was clipped by 7 bases and J by 4 bases; unmatched bases: 4. The germline V gene encodes CDR1 MNHEY and CDR2 SVGAGI. In nucleotides, the CDR3 is TGTGCCAGCATGGGACAGTTTTATAATTCACCCCTCCACTTT. Translated, it gives CASMGQFYNSPLHF.

The sample holds one count of this clone. The chain uses TRBV6-2 or TRBV6-3 and TRBJ1-6, with D possibly TRBD1 on 5 matching bases. Germline V gene sequence: CDR1 MNHEY, CDR2 SVGEGT. Deletions cut 2 bases from V and 1 base from J, with 6 bases between. The CDR3 spans 15 residues. CDR3 loop: CASSYRGSYNSPLHF. CDR3 sequence (DNA): TGTGCCAGCAGTTACAGGGGATCCTATAATTCACCCCTCCACTTT.

The chain couples TRBV14 to TRBJ2-6; possible D gene TRBD1, 5 bases. The V gene's germline CDR1 is SGHDN and CDR2 FVKESK. The CDR3 covers 17 residues. V was clipped by 3 bases and J by 1 base, with 13 bases between them. This CDR3 reads CASSQSGRFSGANVLTF. CDR3 nucleotide sequence: TGTGCCAGCAGCCAGTCAGGGCGTTTTTCTGGGGCCAACGTCCTGACTTTC.

The J gene is TRBJ2-5, the V gene TRBV7-2; TRBD2 aligns across 15 bases. CDR3 length: 19 amino acids. Germline CDR1 reads SGHTA; CDR2 reads FQGNSA. V lost 5 bases and J lost 5; bases outside the gene matches: 15. In DNA form, the CDR3 reads TGTGCCAGCAGCCCCCACCCCACGGGACTAGCGGGGGGTGGGGAGACCCAGTACTTC. It encodes CASSPHPTGLAGGGETQYF.

The chain uses TRBV3-1 (or the pseudogene TRBV3-2) and TRBJ2-1; TRBD2 agrees at 13 bases. This CDR3 region has 16 residues. After removal of 4 bases from V and 6 bases from J, the junction contained 6 bases not matched to a gene. In germline, CDR1 is LGHDT, CDR2 YNNKEL (reference sequence). The CDR3 nucleotides read TGTGCCAGCAGCCCGACTAGCGGGGGGATCGGCAATGAGCAGTTCTTC. Translated, it gives CASSPTSGGIGNEQFF.